This T cell receptor (beta chain) was sequenced in a study of T cell responses to AZD1222 COVID-19 vaccine. Study-wide results and caveats: It was only after the peak T cell response that any repertoires were sampled.

Concerning this clone itself: Antigen specificity is unknown.

The germline V gene encodes CDR1 SNHLY and CDR2 FYNNEI. V lost 10 bases to trimming and J lost 5 bases; unmatched junction nucleotides: 10. This CDR3 has 13 residues. Sequencing was performed with immunoSEQ multiplex PCR; in TCRdb, only in-frame clones are kept and a portion is missing. The repertoire holds over 100,000 clones, with about 91% as singletons. This TCR was sampled from an adult in good health. V is TRBV2 and J is TRBJ2-7; 8 positions match TRBD1. Specimen: peripheral blood, collected on day 0 of AZD1222 vaccination. DNA of the CDR3: TGTGCCACCTCCCAGGGGGCGGGAAACGAGCAGTACTTC. Translation: CATSQGAGNEQYF.